These 26 T cell receptor beta chains came from one sample sequenced in a study of CD8+ T cells in alopecia areata. The sequencing template was cDNA reverse transcribed from extracted RNA. TCRdb's table, derived via immunoSEQ multiplex PCR, lists solely in-frame clones and lacks some. The table includes 150,000 or so clones, 55% detected once. The sample comprised CD4+ T cells sorted from blood. All receptors derive from a human donor in good health.

This chain uses TRBV2 with TRBJ1-2; D is undetermined. This CDR3 has 13 amino acids. Trimming shortened V by 4 bases and J by 5 bases, and 11 bases separated the two germline ends. The germline V gene encodes CDR1 SNHLY and CDR2 FYNNEI. CDR3 in amino acids: CASSVNSPYGYTF. The CDR3, as DNA: TGTGCCAGCAGTGTTAACAGTCCTTATGGCTACACCTTC.

In its sample, this clone was seen a few times. This chain links TRBV6-1 with TRBJ2-5, with 9 bases aligning to TRBD1. After removal of 6 bases from V and 7 bases from J, the junction contained 9 bases not matched to a gene. The germline CDR1 and CDR2 sequences are MNHNS and SASEGT. This CDR3 spans 14 amino acids. CDR3 amino acids: CASSSGTGIGTQYF. CDR3 in DNA: TGTGCCAGCAGCTCCGGGACAGGGATCGGGACCCAGTACTTC.

The count of this clone is one. CDR3 sequence reads: CASSFNTGELFF. The DNA of the CDR3 is TGCGCCAGCAGCTTCAACACCGGGGAGCTGTTTTTT. J is TRBJ2-2 and V is TRBV5-1; D unresolved. CDR3 length: 12 amino acids. The V end was cut by 2 bases, the J end by 2 bases, with 1 base between. CDR1 and CDR2 (germline): SGHRS, YFSETQ.

The rearrangement links TRBV15 to TRBJ1-5; D remains ambiguous. The V end was cut by 5 bases, the J end by 0 bases, with 11 bases between. This CDR3 has 15 residues. CDR1 and CDR2 (germline): LNHNV, YYDKDF (reference sequence). The CDR3, as DNA: TGTGCCACCAGCCGCGGCAGGAATAGCAATCAGCCCCAGCATTTT. Protein product: CATSRGRNSNQPQHF.

The rearrangement joins TRBV28 to TRBJ2-4; 8 bases are a match to TRBD2. The V gene's germline CDR1 is MDHEN and CDR2 SYDVKM. The CDR3 has 17 residues. Germline trimming cut 7 bases from V and 1 base from J; bases unmatched to any gene: 12. The CDR3 sequence: CASNLPGGVGAKNIQYF. The CDR3 DNA follows: TGTGCCAGCAACCTCCCCGGGGGGGTGGGGGCCAAAAACATTCAGTACTTC.

This chain joins TRBV29-1 and TRBJ2-7, with D possibly matching TRBD1 (6 bases). The germline V gene has CDR1 SQVTM and CDR2 ANQGSEA. The CDR3 totals 14 residues. V was clipped by 5 bases and J by 0 bases, with 14 bases between them. Here the CDR3 DNA reads TGCAGCGTTTCCGGGACAACCAGCTCCTACGAGCAGTACTTC. This encodes CSVSGTTSSYEQYF.

The chain combines TRBV5-1 with TRBJ2-3; no firm D call. V was clipped by 7 bases and J by 3 bases, with 18 bases between them. In germline, CDR1 is SGHRS, CDR2 YFSETQ. This CDR3 has 15 amino acids. In DNA, the CDR3 is TGCGCCAGCTTTGTAGACGGCACTTCGACAGATACGCAGTATTTT. This sequence encodes CASFVDGTSTDTQYF.

V gene TRBV4-2 combines with J gene TRBJ2-3; 7 bases align to TRBD2. The CDR3 consists of 15 residues. Germline lookup yields CDR1 LGHNA and CDR2 YNFKEQ. The J segment lost 2 bases and the V segment lost 7 bases, leaving 9 bases of the junction unmatched. The CDR3 DNA is TGTGCCAGCACCTCCGGGGACTACTACACAGATACGCAGTATTTT. Translation gives CASTSGDYYTDTQYF.

This clone was counted between two and nine times. V usage is TRBV19 and J usage is TRBJ1-2; D gene unclear. This CDR3 spans 14 amino acids. Germline CDR1 is LNHDA and CDR2 is SQIVND (reference sequence). Trimming left V 5 bases short and J 6 bases short, with 16 bases between. CDR3 region: CASSPGRQGNGYTF. DNA of the CDR3: TGTGCCAGTAGTCCCGGGAGGCAAGGCAATGGCTACACCTTC.

This clone was seen once. The chain employs TRBV2 and TRBJ2-1; no reliable D call. CDR1 and CDR2 from the germline V gene are SNHLY and FYNNEI. Deletions cut 8 bases from V and 4 bases from J, with 15 bases between. This CDR3 is built from 14 residues. This CDR3 reads CASRSILAYNEQFF. For the CDR3, the DNA is TGTGCCAGCCGAAGCATCTTGGCATACAATGAGCAGTTCTTC.

The chain is built from TRBV7-6 and TRBJ2-3; no reliable D call. Per the germline V gene, CDR1 is SGHVS and CDR2 is FNYEAQ. This CDR3 comprises 15 residues. V gave up 4 bases and J gave up 2 bases, with 13 bases separating them. The CDR3, as DNA: TGTGCCAGCAGCTCTCGGGCGGAAGCCACAGATACGCAGTATTTT. Translating it yields CASSSRAEATDTQYF.

V is TRBV5-6 and J is TRBJ2-7; 8 bases map to TRBD2. The V gene's germline CDR1 is SGHDT and CDR2 YYEEEE. J was trimmed by 1 base and V by 3 bases; bases with no gene match: 6. The CDR3 runs to 15 residues. CDR3 amino acids: CASSSTSGLSYEQYF. For the CDR3, the DNA is TGTGCCAGCAGCTCAACTAGCGGCCTGTCCTACGAGCAGTACTTC.

The chain is built from TRBV6-5 and TRBJ2-2; the match to TRBD2 covers 9 bases. CDR3 size: 15 residues. Trimming took 8 bases from V and 0 from J; bases not matched to a gene: 4. CDR1 is MNHEY, CDR2 SVGAGI, per germline. The DNA of the CDR3 is TGTGCCAGCCGTCTAGCGGGACCGAACACCGGGGAGCTGTTTTTT. It yields the protein CASRLAGPNTGELFF.

The J gene is TRBJ2-7, the V gene TRBV6-5, with 12 bases fitting TRBD2. V gave up 4 bases and J gave up 5 bases; unmatched junction bases: 3. The CDR3 has 14 residues. Germline CDR1 is MNHEY and CDR2 is SVGAGI. The CDR3 spells CASSLTSGSHEQYF. The CDR3 DNA sequence: TGTGCCAGCAGTTTGACTAGCGGGAGCCACGAGCAGTACTTC.

The chain has TRBV5-4 and TRBJ2-7, with 7 nucleotides matching TRBD2. Germline V lookup: CDR1 SGHNT, CDR2 YYREEE (reference sequence). Losses at the gene ends were 0 bases for V and 0 bases for J; bases not matched to a gene: 3. The CDR3 spans 15 residues. CDR3 sequence: CASSLGGGSSYEQYF. CDR3 DNA sequence: TGTGCCAGCAGCTTGGGCGGGGGAAGCTCCTACGAGCAGTACTTC.

This clone occurred a few times. The chain couples TRBV7-9 to TRBJ1-1, with D uncertain. V was cut by 6 bases and J by 6 bases, with 14 bases left in between. The germline V gene encodes CDR1 SEHNR and CDR2 FQNEAQ (reference sequence). The CDR3 has 13 residues. The CDR3 region has the DNA TGTGCCAGCAGTCGGTTCGGGGTTCCTGAAGCTTTCTTT. This gives the protein CASSRFGVPEAFF.

The chain has TRBV6-1 and TRBJ2-1, with 10 bases fitting TRBD2. Germline trimming cut 5 bases from V and 8 bases from J; bases unmatched to any gene: 3. The CDR3 runs 13 residues. CDR1 is MNHNS, CDR2 SASEGT, per germline. CDR3 region: CASSSSGSHEQFF. The CDR3 nucleotides are TGTGCCAGCAGTTCTAGCGGGAGCCATGAGCAGTTCTTC.

The CDR3 spells CASSQVSGAATQYF. CDR3 DNA: TGCGCCAGCAGCCAAGTCTCGGGTGCAGCTACGCAGTATTTT. The chain has TRBV4-1 and TRBJ2-3; D not resolved. The CDR3 runs to 14 residues. The germline V gene encodes CDR1 MGHRA and CDR2 YSYEKL. The V and J ends lost 1 base and 8 bases respectively, with 13 bases between them.

This clone was seen more than once but under ten times. The chain uses TRBV29-1 and TRBJ2-5; TRBD2 agrees at 7 bases. The CDR3 has 11 amino acids. The germline CDR1 and CDR2 sequences are SQVTM and ANQGSEA. The V and J ends lost 6 bases and 5 bases, in that order; junction bases with no gene match: 3. DNA for the CDR3: TGCAGCGTAGCGGGATCGGAGACCCAGTACTTC. It encodes CSVAGSETQYF.

This clone occurred a few times. CDR3 amino acids: CASSRGGYTF. Here the CDR3 DNA reads TGTGCCAGCAGCCGAGGGGGCTACACCTTC. The J gene is TRBJ1-2, the V gene TRBV27; D remains ambiguous. Germline-derived CDR1 and CDR2 are MNHEY and SMNVEV (reference sequence). CDR3 length: 10 residues. With 6 bases removed from V and 8 bases from J, the gap between germline ends came to 7 bases.

Concerning this clone itself: Other DNA sequences in this sample translate to the same CDR3. The genes are TRBV29-1 and TRBJ1-1; D remains unclear. CDR1 is SQVTM and CDR2 is ANQGSEA in the germline V gene. Trimming shortened V by 1 base and J by 0 bases, and 6 bases separated the two germline ends. This CDR3 is built from 13 residues. CDR3 bases: TGCAGCGTTGAAGGCAGGATGAACACTGAAGCTTTCTTT. Translated: CSVEGRMNTEAFF.

This clone was detected a few times. The chain combines TRBV2 with TRBJ2-2; 9 nucleotides align to TRBD1. V was pared by 6 bases and J by 5 bases, with 4 bases of the junction left unmatched. The CDR3 has 14 amino acids. Germline V gene sequence: CDR1 SNHLY, CDR2 FYNNEI. For the CDR3, the DNA is TGTGCCAGCAGGCGGGACAGGGATACCGGGGAGCTGTTTTTT. Translation: CASRRDRDTGELFF.

V usage is TRBV2 and J usage is TRBJ2-7; 9 bases map to TRBD1. CDR1 is SNHLY, CDR2 FYNNEI, per germline. The CDR3 sequence is 14 residues long. J lost 5 bases, V lost 5 bases, and 7 bases had no gene match. In DNA form, the CDR3 reads TGTGCCAGCAGTACCGGGACAGGGTCCCACGAGCAGTACTTC. Translating gives CASSTGTGSHEQYF.

As to this clone: Distinct nucleotide sequences in the sample also encode this CDR3. V is TRBV7-9 and J is TRBJ2-3, with a possible D match to TRBD1 (5 bases). The germline V gene has CDR1 SEHNR and CDR2 FQNEAQ (reference sequence). This CDR3 has 14 residues. V lost 3 bases, J lost 0 bases, and 7 bases lay in between. The CDR3 DNA reads as TGTGCCAGCAGCTTGCAGGGTAGCACAGATACGCAGTATTTT. This gives the protein CASSLQGSTDTQYF.

This chain links TRBV2 with TRBJ2-7; 7 nucleotides match TRBD2. V shed 3 bases and J 7 bases; nucleotides not matched to a gene: 6. The germline V gene has CDR1 SNHLY and CDR2 FYNNEI. This CDR3 contains 13 residues. This CDR3 reads CASSEAGVREQYF. CDR3 nucleotides: TGTGCCAGCAGTGAGGCGGGAGTGCGGGAGCAGTACTTC.

This chain connects TRBV30 to TRBJ2-7; 8 bases fit TRBD1. Germline V lookup: CDR1 GTSNPN, CDR2 SVGIG (reference sequence). The CDR3 contains 13 residues. Trimming at V came to 2 bases and at J to 3 bases, leaving 3 bases not matched to a gene. The CDR3 region is CAWSKQGGYEQYF. CDR3 bases: TGTGCCTGGAGTAAACAGGGGGGCTACGAGCAGTACTTC.